This entry describes one TCR beta chain. Its antigen remains unidentified. Within one base of it there is no much larger clone, and no base qualities were kept. The library was prepared using the immunoSEQ multiplex PCR assay. A mixture of 60 forward primers for TCR Vbeta segments and 13 reverse primers for TCR Jbeta segments was used in the multiplex PCR. The CDR3 region of rearranged TCR beta genes was amplified from genomic DNA with a multiplex PCR assay. Amplified TCR beta libraries were sequenced as 87-base-pair reads on the Illumina HiSeq System. The authors' pipeline ran thus. Across the 640 or so repertoires, a later analysis counted roughly 84 million unique TCR beta chains, approximately 12 million of which were shared by at least two donors. A nearest-neighbor algorithm error-corrected the raw reads and collapsed the reads into unique sequences, merging closely related sequences to remove PCR and sequencing errors. CDR3 sequences were aligned to IMGT reference sequences to assign V, D and J gene segments. For a sequence to be retained, a match of at least six nucleotides to both a V gene segment and a J gene segment was required. Rearrangements were called productive when the CDR3 lacked stop codons and stayed in frame with V and J; all others were non-productive. Following IMGT convention, CDR3 was defined as the stretch from the second conserved V-encoded cysteine up to the conserved J-encoded phenylalanine. The earlier analysis of some 540 of the donors excluded any sequence lacking an unambiguous match to a single V gene segment. An earlier analysis of some 610 of the donors called V segments functional above 56.7% productive rearrangements and segregating when the between-donor standard deviation exceeded 5%. A statistical classification framework was built to diagnose cytomegalovirus status from the catalog of TCR beta chain sequences. In a later analysis, TCR nucleotide sequences were compared against IMGT/GENE-DB human TR gene sequences so that V and J genes could be assigned. A later analysis assigned CDR3 sequences and most-parsimonious VDJ recombination scenarios with the TCRdist pipeline. In a later analysis, each TCR beta chain was defined by its CDR3 amino acid sequence together with its V-gene family, and reads without a unique V-gene family were excluded. To address suspected cross-contamination and a sequencing artifact, a later analysis removed approximately 590 highly shared, low-generation-probability nucleotide sequences. For each public chain, a later analysis derived a clonal expansion index from normalized ranks of inferred template counts within each repertoire. A later analysis computed generation probabilities with a VDJ recombination model fitted to out-of-frame rearrangements, and checked the results against IGoR. In a later analysis, hypergeometric tests were used to score TCR-TCR, TCR-HLA and TCR-CMV co-occurrence, with a repertoire-size bias correction applied to TCR pairs. To estimate false discovery rates, a later analysis permuted the HLA or CMV assignments 20 times. A later analysis grouped co-occurring TCRs with DBSCAN, adding TCRdist sequence similarity when clustering within HLA-allele-positive subsets. Co-occurrence clustering excluded repertoires with fewer than 30,000 or more than 120,000 public chains, plus five with anomalous nucleotide sharing. TCRdb took this table from immuneACCESS and kept in-frame rearrangements with V and J called. Such tables lack part of the clones; where checked against another copy, unresolved V genes explain under half of the gap, and the rest is unexplained. The V and J calls and clone size come from that table; D and trimming were worked out from the DNA. Recorded for this sample are 85,000 to 110,000 clones; around 65% of them occurred a single time. Of the sample, around 3.3% falls within the top ten clones.

The sample is drawn from a study of cytomegalovirus exposure and HLA in healthy donors (dated 2017 in TCRdb). Context from the whole study: According to an earlier analysis of several hundred of the donors, about 179 million T cells yielded 117 million unique TCR beta sequences and more than 250 Gb of sequence data. An early release that covered 640 HLA-typed donors contained approximately 300 gigabases of sequencing data and 80 million or so unique TCR sequences. Among the roughly 400 genotyped donors, about 85% belonged to the genetic ancestry cluster associated with self-reported Caucasian donors. The aim of the study was to test whether cataloging public T cell receptors could identify signatures of past pathogen exposure. The T cell repertoires of some 700 subjects were profiled by immunosequencing and related to cytomegalovirus serostatus. Along with the roughly 710-subject first cohort, a separate validation cohort of over a hundred different subjects was used. To predict cytomegalovirus infection status, the study brought together high-throughput TCR immunosequencing, statistical association of individual TCRs with disease status, and machine learning. To study patterns of TCR occurrence, a later analysis re-analyzed previously published TCR beta repertoires from 700 or so donors and added high-resolution HLA genotyping. Rather than using new phenotypic data, the later analysis identified candidate immune exposures from TCR beta sequences and from how often those sequences occurred across donors. To decide whether each TCR beta V gene segment behaved as functional or pseudogenic, an earlier analysis of some 570 of the donors relied on high-throughput TCR beta sequencing. Donor age, sex, ethnicity and CMV serostatus were collected together with the repertoire data. In a later genetic analysis, genome-wide SNP genotypes for about three fifths of the roughly 670 donors were used, and that subset was treated as a discovery cohort. Every repertoire in the discovery cohort had been generated on one and the same sequencing platform. Both class I and class II loci were covered by HLA typing, at four-digit resolution. The number of donors typed differed by locus, with about 629-630 for A, B, C, DRB1 and DQB1, around 500 for DQA1, 600 to 610 for DPA1, and 400 to 490 for DPB1. Four to six DR-DQ haplotypes were handled as single units for association and clustering, since linkage in the cohort was strong. Across some 400 genotyped donors of the cohort, an average of about 250,000 unique TCR beta nucleotide sequences per donor were sequenced, and 15% to 20% of those sequences were non-productive.

The paper as a whole reports these results and caveats: V-gene and J-gene trimming of TCR beta chains was associated with a missense DCLRE1C variant in a later genetic analysis, and the association was replicated in an independent cohort. Sequencing depth was assumed to be roughly uniform across donors in the presence/absence analyses, though that assumption may not hold. A later genetic analysis reported fewer N-insertions in productive TCRs among donors in an Asian-associated ancestry cluster than the roughly 700-donor mean. Three of the identified cytomegalovirus-associated TCR beta chains were confirmed in vitro to be specific for cytomegalovirus antigens. A further reported finding was that TCR beta sequences accurately predicted the HLA-A and HLA-B alleles for most subjects in the first cohort. In this cohort, only TCR beta chains were sequenced, and detectable features were limited by the absence of alpha or paired-chain data. A total of 164 TCR beta chains were listed by the study as associated with cytomegalovirus. Compared with equally common non-associated chains, HLA-associated TCR beta chains in a later analysis were more clonally expanded and had lower generation probabilities. In a later analysis, around 15,000 TCR beta sequences were associated with specific HLA alleles at a false discovery rate of 0.05. Cytomegalovirus status was reported to be diagnosed by the classifier with high specificity and sensitivity in both the original and validation cohorts. Linkage disequilibrium might explain the correlated functional status among segregating V segments, but an unknown experimental factor could not be ruled out. According to a later analysis, parvovirus B19, influenza, CMV and Epstein-Barr virus appeared linked to several top co-occurrence clusters. Some IMGT-functional V segments, including TRBV6-2 and TRBV6-3, could not be distinguished by the 87-base-pair reads and were therefore excluded. While some public TCRs were present in many individuals, most TCR sequences turned up only very rarely across donors. According to a later analysis, most CMV-associated TCR beta chains appeared to be HLA-restricted, and the HLA associations seemed to be driven largely by CMV exposure. Over 15 rarely observed V segments, including chromosome 9 orphons, were excluded from the earlier analysis of approximately 600 of the donors because counts were too low. A group of highly shared sequence variants was considered likely to be a technical artifact of the sequencing pipeline. The only immune exposure information available for the cohort was CMV serostatus. Because HLA typing was unavailable for some donors at each locus, only the typed subset was used in association tests. In an earlier analysis of 587 of the donors, most TCR beta V segments appeared in productive rearrangements about 87% or about 30% of the time, broadly matching IMGT annotations. A later analysis found that TCR association rates varied across HLA loci, with DRB1 alleles showing the most associated TCRs and HLA-C alleles the fewest. It was suggested by the authors that the approach could potentially be generalized to other disease states and immunological phenotypes. When HLA alleles, especially DR and DQ, strongly co-occurred, attributing TCR associations to individual alleles was difficult.

The germline V gene specifies MNHEY as CDR1 and SVGAGI as CDR2. Its CDR3 holds 13 amino acids, cysteine through phenylalanine. Only the CDR3 portion is preserved as DNA: 39 bases, with reading frame beginning at the first base. V is pared back by 6 bases and J by 3 bases, with 12 bases lying between the germline termini. The cohort comprised 666 healthy bone marrow donors. Cohort members were all nominally healthy when sampled, although unrecorded immune exposures were likely present. The donor was CMV seronegative and was included in the group of a few hundred seronegative cohort members. Every donor gave a peripheral blood sample, and the peripheral blood mononuclear cells from that sample were used for TCR beta sequencing. Genomic DNA was extracted from the blood cell samples with the Qiagen DNeasy Blood Extraction Kit.

Sequenced input: PBMCs. The chain joins TRBV6-5 to TRBJ2-7; the D region possibly corresponds to TRBD1 (5 bases align). The TCR sequence derives from a woman aged 45-65 years in good health and CMV-seronegative. The CDR3 protein sequence reads: CASRGTGYYEQYF. At the DNA level, the sequence is TGTGCCAGCAGGGGTACAGGATACTACGAGCAGTACTTC.